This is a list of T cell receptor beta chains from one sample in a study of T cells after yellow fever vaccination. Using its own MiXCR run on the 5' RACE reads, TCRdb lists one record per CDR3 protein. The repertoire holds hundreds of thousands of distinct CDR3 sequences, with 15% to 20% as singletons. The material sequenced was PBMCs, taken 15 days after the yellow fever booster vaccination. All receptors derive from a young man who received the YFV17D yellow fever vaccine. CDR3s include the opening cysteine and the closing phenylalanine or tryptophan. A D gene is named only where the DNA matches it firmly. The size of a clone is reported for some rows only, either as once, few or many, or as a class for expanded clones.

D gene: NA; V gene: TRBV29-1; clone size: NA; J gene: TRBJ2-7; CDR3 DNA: TGCAGCGTTGGCTTGCCCGGGGGGCAGAAGGAGCAGTACTTC; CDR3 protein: CSVGLPGGQKEQYF
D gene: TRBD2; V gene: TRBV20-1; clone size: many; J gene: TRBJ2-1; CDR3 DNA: TGCAGTGCAACCGGGACTAGCGGGAGGGACTCGCTTGAGCAGTTCTTC; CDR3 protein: CSATGTSGRDSLEQFF
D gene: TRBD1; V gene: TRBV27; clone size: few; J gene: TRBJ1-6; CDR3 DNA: TGTGCCAGCATGAGACAGGGGTTTCAAAATTCACCCCTCCACTTT; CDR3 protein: CASMRQGFQNSPLHF
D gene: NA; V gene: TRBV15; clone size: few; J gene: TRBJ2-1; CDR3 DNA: TGTGCCACCAGCAGAGATGTAGGATTCTACAATGAGCAGTTCTTC; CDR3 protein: CATSRDVGFYNEQFF
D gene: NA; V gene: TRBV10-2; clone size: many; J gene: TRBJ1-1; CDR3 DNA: TGCGCCAGCAGCCGGGACACCTACACTGAAGCTTTCTTT; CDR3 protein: CASSRDTYTEAFF
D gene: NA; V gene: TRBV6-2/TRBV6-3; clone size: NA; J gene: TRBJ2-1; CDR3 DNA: TGTGCCAGCAGTTACGGGGACCCCTCCTACAATGAGCAGTTCTTC; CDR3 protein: CASSYGDPSYNEQFF
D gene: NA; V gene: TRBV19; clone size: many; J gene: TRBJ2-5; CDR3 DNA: TGTGCCAGCACCAGTGACAGTCAAGAGACCCAGTACTTC; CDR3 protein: CASTSDSQETQYF
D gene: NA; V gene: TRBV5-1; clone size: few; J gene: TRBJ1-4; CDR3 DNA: TGCGCCAGCAGCCTTGCCGGGACTTATAATGAAAAACTGTTTTTT; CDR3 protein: CASSLAGTYNEKLFF
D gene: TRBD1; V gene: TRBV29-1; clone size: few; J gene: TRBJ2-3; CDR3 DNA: TGCAGCGTCGGGACAGTCCTTAGCACAGATACGCAGTATTTT; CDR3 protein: CSVGTVLSTDTQYF
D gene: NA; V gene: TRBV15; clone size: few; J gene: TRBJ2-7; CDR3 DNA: TGTGCCACCAGCAGGAACCCGATCACGGACGAGCAGTACTTC; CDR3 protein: CATSRNPITDEQYF
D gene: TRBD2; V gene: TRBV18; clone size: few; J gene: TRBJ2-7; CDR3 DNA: TGTGCCAGCTCACCACCTAGGTTGTTGAAAGCGGGACTATACGAGCAGTACTTC; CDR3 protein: CASSPPRLLKAGLYEQYF
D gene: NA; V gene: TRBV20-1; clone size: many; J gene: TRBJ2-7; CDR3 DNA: TGCAGTGCTCCCCCGCGGGGCAGGCCCTACGAGCAGTACTTC; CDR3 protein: CSAPPRGRPYEQYF
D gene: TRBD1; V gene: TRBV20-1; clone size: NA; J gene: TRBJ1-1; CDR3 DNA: TGCAGTGCCGGCGGGACAGGGGTCGAAGCTTTCTTT; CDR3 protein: CSAGGTGVEAFF
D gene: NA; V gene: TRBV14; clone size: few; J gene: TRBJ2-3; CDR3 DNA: TGTGCCAGCAGCAAAGGGATGAGGACAGATACGCAGTATTTT; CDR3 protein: CASSKGMRTDTQYF
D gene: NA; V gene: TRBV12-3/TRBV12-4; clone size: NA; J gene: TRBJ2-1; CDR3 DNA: TGTGCCAGCAAACGAGGGAGTGTAGGTAATGAGCAGTTCTTC; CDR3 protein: CASKRGSVGNEQFF
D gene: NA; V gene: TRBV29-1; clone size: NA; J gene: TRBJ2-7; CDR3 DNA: TGCAGCGCTCCCCGGGGGCCTCGCTACGAGCAGTACTTC; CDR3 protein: CSAPRGPRYEQYF
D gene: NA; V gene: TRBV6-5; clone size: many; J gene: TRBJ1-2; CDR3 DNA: TGTGCCAGCAGTTACACAGGCTCGACTGCTATGGGCTACACCTTC; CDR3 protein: CASSYTGSTAMGYTF
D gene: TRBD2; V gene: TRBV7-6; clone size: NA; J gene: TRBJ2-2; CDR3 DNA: TGTGCCAGCAGCAACCACGGGAGGGGCACCGGGGAGCTGTTTTTT; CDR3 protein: CASSNHGRGTGELFF
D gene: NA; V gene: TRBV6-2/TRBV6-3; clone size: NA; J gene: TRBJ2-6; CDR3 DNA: TGTGCCAGCAGCACCTTTGGTGGGGCCAACGTCCTGACTTTC; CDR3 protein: CASSTFGGANVLTF
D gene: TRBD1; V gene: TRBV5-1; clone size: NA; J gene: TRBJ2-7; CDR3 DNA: TGCGCCAGCAGGGGGACAGCCGCCTCCTACGAGCAGTACTTC; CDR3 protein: CASRGTAASYEQYF
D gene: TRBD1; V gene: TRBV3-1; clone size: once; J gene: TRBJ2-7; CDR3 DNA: TGTGCCAGCATCCCGGGACAGCGGCACGAGCAGTACTTC; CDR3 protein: CASIPGQRHEQYF
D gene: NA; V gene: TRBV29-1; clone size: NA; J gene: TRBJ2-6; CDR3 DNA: TGCAGCGTTGGGGTGGCCTCTGGGGCCAACGTCCTGACTTTC; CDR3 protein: CSVGVASGANVLTF
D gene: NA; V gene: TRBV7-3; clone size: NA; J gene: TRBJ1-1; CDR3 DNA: TGTGCCAGCAGCTTCGGAGGGGCGAACACTGAAGCTTTCTTT; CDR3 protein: CASSFGGANTEAFF
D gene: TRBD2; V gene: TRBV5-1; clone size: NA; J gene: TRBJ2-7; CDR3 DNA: TGCGCCAGCAGCTTGCGGACTAGTGACGCCTACGAGCAGTACTTC; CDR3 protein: CASSLRTSDAYEQYF
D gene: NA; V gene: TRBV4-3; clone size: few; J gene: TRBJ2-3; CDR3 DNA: TGCGCCAGCAGCCAATATAGCGGAAGAAGCACAGATACGCAGTATTTT; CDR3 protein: CASSQYSGRSTDTQYF